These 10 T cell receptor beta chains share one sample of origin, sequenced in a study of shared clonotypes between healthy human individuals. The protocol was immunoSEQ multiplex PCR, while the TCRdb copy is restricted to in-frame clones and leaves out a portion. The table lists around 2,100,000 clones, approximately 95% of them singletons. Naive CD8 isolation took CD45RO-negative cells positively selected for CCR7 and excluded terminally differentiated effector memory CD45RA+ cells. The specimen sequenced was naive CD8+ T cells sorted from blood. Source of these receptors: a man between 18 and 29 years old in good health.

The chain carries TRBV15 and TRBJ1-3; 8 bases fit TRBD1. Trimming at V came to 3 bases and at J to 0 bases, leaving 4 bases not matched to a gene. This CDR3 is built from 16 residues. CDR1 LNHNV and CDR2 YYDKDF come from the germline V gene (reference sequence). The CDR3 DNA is TGTGCCACCAGCAGCTCCGGGACAGGCTCTGGAAACACCATATATTTT. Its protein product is CATSSSGTGSGNTIYF. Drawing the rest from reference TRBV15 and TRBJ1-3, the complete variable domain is DAMVIQNPRYQVTQFGKPVTLSCSQTLNHNVMYWYQQKSSQAPKLLFHYYDKDFNNEADTPDNFQSRRPNTSFCFLDIRSPGLGDTAMYLCATSSSGTGSGNTIYFGEGSWLTVV.

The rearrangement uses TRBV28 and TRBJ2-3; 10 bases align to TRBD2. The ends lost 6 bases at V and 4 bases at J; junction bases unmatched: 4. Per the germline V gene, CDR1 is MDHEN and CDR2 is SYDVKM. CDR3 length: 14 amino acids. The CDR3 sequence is CASSIGTSADTQYF. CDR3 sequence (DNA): TGTGCCAGCAGCATCGGGACTAGCGCAGATACGCAGTATTTT.

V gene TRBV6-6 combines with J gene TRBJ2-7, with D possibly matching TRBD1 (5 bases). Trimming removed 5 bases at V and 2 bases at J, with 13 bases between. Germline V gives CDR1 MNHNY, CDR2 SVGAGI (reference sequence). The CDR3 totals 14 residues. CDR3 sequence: CASSPLTETYEQYF. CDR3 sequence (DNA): TGTGCCAGCAGTCCCCTGACAGAAACCTACGAGCAGTACTTC.

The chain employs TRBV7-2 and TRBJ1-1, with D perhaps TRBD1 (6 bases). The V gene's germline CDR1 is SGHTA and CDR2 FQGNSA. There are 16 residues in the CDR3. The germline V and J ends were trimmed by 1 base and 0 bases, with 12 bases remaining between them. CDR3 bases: TGTGCCAGCAGCTTAGATGGGGGCGGGTTGAACACTGAAGCTTTCTTT. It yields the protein CASSLDGGGLNTEAFF.

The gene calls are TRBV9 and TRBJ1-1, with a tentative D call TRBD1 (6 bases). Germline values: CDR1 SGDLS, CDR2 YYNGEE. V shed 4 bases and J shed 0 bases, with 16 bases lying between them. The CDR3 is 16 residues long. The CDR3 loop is CASSPPAGQVNTEAFF. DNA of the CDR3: TGTGCCAGCAGCCCACCTGCGGGACAAGTGAACACTGAAGCTTTCTTT.

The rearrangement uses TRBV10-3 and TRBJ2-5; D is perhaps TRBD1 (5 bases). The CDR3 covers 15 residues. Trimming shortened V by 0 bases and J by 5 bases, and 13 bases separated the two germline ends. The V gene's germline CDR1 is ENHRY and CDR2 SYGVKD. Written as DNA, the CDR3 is TGTGCCATCAGTGAGTCTGGCAGGGCGACGGAGACCCAGTACTTC. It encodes CAISESGRATETQYF.

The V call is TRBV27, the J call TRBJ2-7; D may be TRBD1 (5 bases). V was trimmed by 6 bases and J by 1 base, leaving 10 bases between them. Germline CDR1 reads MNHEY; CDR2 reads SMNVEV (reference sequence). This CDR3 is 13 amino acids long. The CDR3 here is CASRIQGSYEQYF. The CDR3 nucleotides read TGTGCCAGCAGAATCCAGGGATCCTACGAGCAGTACTTC.

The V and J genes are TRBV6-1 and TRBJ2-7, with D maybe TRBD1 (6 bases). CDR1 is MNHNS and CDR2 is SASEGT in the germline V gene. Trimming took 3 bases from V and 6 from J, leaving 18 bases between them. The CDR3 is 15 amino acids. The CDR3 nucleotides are TGTGCCAGCAGTGAGTATGGGACACCGATGAGCGAGCAGTACTTC. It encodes CASSEYGTPMSEQYF.

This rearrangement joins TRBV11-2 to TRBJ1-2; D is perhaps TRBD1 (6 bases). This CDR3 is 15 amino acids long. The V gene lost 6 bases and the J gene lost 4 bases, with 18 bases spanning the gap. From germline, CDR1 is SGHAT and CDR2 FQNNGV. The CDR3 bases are TGTGCCAGCAGAACATTCGGGGGCGATGGCTATGGCTACACCTTC. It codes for CASRTFGGDGYGYTF.

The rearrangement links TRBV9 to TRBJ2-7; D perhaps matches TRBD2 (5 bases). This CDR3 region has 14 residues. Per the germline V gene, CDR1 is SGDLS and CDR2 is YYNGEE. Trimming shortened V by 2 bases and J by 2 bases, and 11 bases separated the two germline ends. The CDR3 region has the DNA TGTGCCAGCAGCGTGATTGGGAGCCCCTACGAGCAGTACTTC. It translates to CASSVIGSPYEQYF.